This paragraph reports one TCR beta chain. What it recognizes is unknown. This sample is drawn from a study of OX40 agonist ivuxolimab in advanced cancers. About the study: The dose-escalation cohort had hepatocellular carcinoma, melanoma, renal cell or head and neck cancer. One hepatocellular carcinoma and a couple of cutaneous melanoma patients partially responded.

Produced via immunoSEQ multiplex PCR; TCRdb's table is partial and in-frame only. The sample yields about 32,000 clones, roughly four fifths seen once. Broader study findings: The study found that CD8+ T cells averaged more expanded clones than CD4+.

Sampling times: baseline, cycle 4 day 1, cycle 7 day 1. This sequence was found in an adult with an advanced solid tumor such as melanoma, head and neck, liver or kidney cancer. The sequences come from CD4+ or CD8+ T cells sorted from blood, collected in a trial of the OX40 agonist ivuxolimab.

The CDR3 loop reads CASNLWRGSEQYF. The CDR3, as DNA: TGTGCCAGCAACCTTTGGAGGGGATCCGAGCAGTACTTC. The chain is built from TRBV6-5 and TRBJ2-7, with D possibly matching TRBD2 (6 bases). V lost 7 bases and J 6 bases, leaving 16 bases between the germline ends. The CDR3 covers 13 residues. Germline V CDR1 and CDR2: MNHEY, SVGAGI.